A selection of T cell receptor beta chains follows, all from one sample in a study of OX40 agonist ivuxolimab in advanced cancers. Generated by immunoSEQ multiplex PCR, the TCRdb table keeps only in-frame clones and is missing some. The sample holds 70,000 to 85,000 clones, approximately 90% seen once. The sequencing used CD4+ or CD8+ T cells sorted from blood, collected in a trial of the OX40 agonist ivuxolimab. Receptor source: an adult with an advanced solid tumor such as melanoma, head and neck, liver or kidney cancer. Both conserved end residues are part of each CDR3. Each record gives: J gene, clone size, D gene, V gene, CDR3 DNA, CDR3 protein. A D gene is named only where the DNA matches it firmly. Size values are once, few and many counts, or a class for expanded clones, and some rows have none.

j_call: TRBJ1-1; clone_size: NA; d_call: NA; v_call: TRBV7-9; cdr3_nt: TGTGCCAGCAGCCCCCAGAGAATCTGGGGGACTGAAGCTTTCTTT; cdr3_aa: CASSPQRIWGTEAFF
j_call: TRBJ2-3; clone_size: NA; d_call: NA; v_call: TRBV9; cdr3_nt: TGTGCCAGCAGCCAGCACTGGGGTTCTAGCACAGATACGCAGTATTTT; cdr3_aa: CASSQHWGSSTDTQYF
j_call: TRBJ2-1; clone_size: NA; d_call: TRBD2; v_call: TRBV6-5; cdr3_nt: TGTGCCAGCAGGCCGGGAGGAAGCTCCTACAATGAGCAGTTCTTC; cdr3_aa: CASRPGGSSYNEQFF
j_call: TRBJ1-5; clone_size: NA; d_call: NA; v_call: TRBV15; cdr3_nt: TGTGCCACCAGCAGAGAACCTGACAGGAGTTATCATCAGCCCCAGCATTTT; cdr3_aa: CATSREPDRSYHQPQHF
j_call: TRBJ1-1; clone_size: NA; d_call: NA; v_call: TRBV5-4; cdr3_nt: TGTGCCAGCAGCCTAGACTACCAGGGTATGATAGCTTTCTTT; cdr3_aa: CASSLDYQGMIAFF
j_call: TRBJ2-7; clone_size: NA; d_call: NA; v_call: TRBV7-9; cdr3_nt: TGTGCCAGCAGCCAGAACTCCTACGAGCAGTACTTC; cdr3_aa: CASSQNSYEQYF
j_call: TRBJ1-3; clone_size: NA; d_call: NA; v_call: TRBV6-5; cdr3_nt: TGTGCCAGCAGTTACTCGAGCGACTCTGGAAACACCATATATTTT; cdr3_aa: CASSYSSDSGNTIYF
j_call: TRBJ2-1; clone_size: NA; d_call: TRBD2; v_call: TRBV5-1; cdr3_nt: TGCGCCAGCAGCCCGCTAGAGCGGGAGGGCTACAATGAGCAGTTCTTC; cdr3_aa: CASSPLEREGYNEQFF
j_call: TRBJ1-1; clone_size: NA; d_call: NA; v_call: TRBV19; cdr3_nt: TGTGCCAGTAGTAAGGGGTACACTGAAGCTTTCTTT; cdr3_aa: CASSKGYTEAFF
j_call: TRBJ2-1; clone_size: NA; d_call: NA; v_call: TRBV5-8; cdr3_nt: TGTGCCAGTCACAGCATTCAGGGTGAGCAGTTCTTC; cdr3_aa: CASHSIQGEQFF
j_call: TRBJ1-2; clone_size: NA; d_call: NA; v_call: TRBV27; cdr3_nt: TGTGCCAGCAGTTGGGGATCCGGGGGCAACTATGGCTACACCTTC; cdr3_aa: CASSWGSGGNYGYTF
j_call: TRBJ2-7; clone_size: NA; d_call: NA; v_call: TRBV28; cdr3_nt: TGTGCCAGCAGTTCCTACACAGGACTTTCGGACGAGCAGTACTTC; cdr3_aa: CASSSYTGLSDEQYF
j_call: TRBJ2-7; clone_size: NA; d_call: NA; v_call: TRBV6-1; cdr3_nt: TGTGCCAGCAGTGAGTTCCCACTCGAGCAGTACTTC; cdr3_aa: CASSEFPLEQYF
j_call: TRBJ2-7; clone_size: few; d_call: NA; v_call: TRBV7-9; cdr3_nt: TGTGCCAGCAGCTTAGACGGGGGGCCGACCTACGAGCAGTACTTC; cdr3_aa: CASSLDGGPTYEQYF
j_call: TRBJ2-2; clone_size: NA; d_call: NA; v_call: TRBV7-3; cdr3_nt: TGTGCCAGCAGCTTCAATGGGCGCCCCGGGGAGCTGTTTTTT; cdr3_aa: CASSFNGRPGELFF
j_call: TRBJ2-7; clone_size: NA; d_call: NA; v_call: TRBV11-2; cdr3_nt: TGTGCCAGCAGCCCCGGGGGATCCTACGAGCAGTACTTC; cdr3_aa: CASSPGGSYEQYF
j_call: TRBJ2-2; clone_size: NA; d_call: NA; v_call: TRBV4-1; cdr3_nt: TGCGCCAGCAGCCAAGATTTGGGGGCGCTGCGGGAGCTGTTTTTT; cdr3_aa: CASSQDLGALRELFF
j_call: TRBJ2-1; clone_size: NA; d_call: NA; v_call: TRBV11-2; cdr3_nt: TGTGCCAGCAGCTTGCTCCGGGACTTGATCAATGAGCAGTTCTTC; cdr3_aa: CASSLLRDLINEQFF
j_call: TRBJ2-5; clone_size: once; d_call: TRBD2; v_call: TRBV11-1; cdr3_nt: TGTGCCAGCAGCTTGACTAGCGGGGGACAAGAGACCCAGTACTTC; cdr3_aa: CASSLTSGGQETQYF
j_call: TRBJ2-7; clone_size: NA; d_call: TRBD1; v_call: TRBV13; cdr3_nt: TGTGCCAGCAGCTTAGGGACAGGGGCTTCCTACGAGCAGTACTTC; cdr3_aa: CASSLGTGASYEQYF
j_call: TRBJ2-3; clone_size: NA; d_call: NA; v_call: TRBV5-1; cdr3_nt: TGCGCCAGCAGTAAGGAGGCTCTGCATGCAGATACGCAGTATTTT; cdr3_aa: CASSKEALHADTQYF
j_call: TRBJ2-7; clone_size: NA; d_call: NA; v_call: TRBV4-2; cdr3_nt: TGTGCCAGCAGCCCCGGACTTAGCTCCTACGAGCAGTACTTC; cdr3_aa: CASSPGLSSYEQYF
j_call: TRBJ1-6; clone_size: NA; d_call: NA; v_call: TRBV7-9; cdr3_nt: TGTGCCAGCAGCTCTCAGGGGCCGTATTCACCCCTCCACTTT; cdr3_aa: CASSSQGPYSPLHF
j_call: TRBJ2-3; clone_size: NA; d_call: NA; v_call: TRBV7-5; cdr3_nt: TGTGCCAGAAGCCAATACCAAGGGAGGGCTTCGCCCCTCACAGATACGCAGTATTTT; cdr3_aa: CARSQYQGRASPLTDTQYF
j_call: TRBJ1-5; clone_size: few; d_call: NA; v_call: TRBV5-1; cdr3_nt: TGCGCCAGCAGCTTCGAAGCAGGGGTTAGCAATCAGCCCCAGCATTTT; cdr3_aa: CASSFEAGVSNQPQHF
j_call: TRBJ2-3; clone_size: NA; d_call: NA; v_call: TRBV27; cdr3_nt: TGTGCCAGCAGTTCCCTTGGGGTGGATACGCAGTATTTT; cdr3_aa: CASSSLGVDTQYF
j_call: TRBJ2-7; clone_size: NA; d_call: TRBD2; v_call: TRBV27; cdr3_nt: TGTGCCAGCAGTTTAAGCGGGGGCCCCTCCTACGAGCAGTACTTC; cdr3_aa: CASSLSGGPSYEQYF
j_call: TRBJ2-7; clone_size: NA; d_call: NA; v_call: TRBV6-5; cdr3_nt: TGTGCCAGCAGTTACGGCGGGGTCTCCTACGAGCAGTACTTC; cdr3_aa: CASSYGGVSYEQYF
j_call: TRBJ2-7; clone_size: NA; d_call: NA; v_call: TRBV11-2; cdr3_nt: TGTGCCAGCAGCTTTTTTTCTGGAAAATCCTACGAGCAGTACTTC; cdr3_aa: CASSFFSGKSYEQYF
j_call: TRBJ2-7; clone_size: once; d_call: NA; v_call: TRBV6-5; cdr3_nt: TGTGCCAGCAGTTACAGCGGGACAACAATCCCCCTCGAGCAGTACTTC; cdr3_aa: CASSYSGTTIPLEQYF
j_call: TRBJ1-1; clone_size: NA; d_call: TRBD1; v_call: TRBV4-2; cdr3_nt: TGTGCCAGCAGCCAAAGCCTGCCCGGGACAGCCATGAACACTGAAGCTTTCTTT; cdr3_aa: CASSQSLPGTAMNTEAFF
j_call: TRBJ1-1; clone_size: NA; d_call: NA; v_call: TRBV2; cdr3_nt: TGTGCCAGCAGTGAAGGGGATATCACTGAAGCTTTCTTT; cdr3_aa: CASSEGDITEAFF
j_call: TRBJ1-2; clone_size: NA; d_call: NA; v_call: TRBV6-5; cdr3_nt: TGTGCCAGCAGTCAGGGAGGGAGTCTTGACTATGGCTACACCTTC; cdr3_aa: CASSQGGSLDYGYTF
j_call: TRBJ1-1; clone_size: NA; d_call: NA; v_call: TRBV9; cdr3_nt: TGTGCCAGCAGCGCCACGGTAGACACTGAAGCTTTCTTT; cdr3_aa: CASSATVDTEAFF
j_call: TRBJ1-5; clone_size: NA; d_call: NA; v_call: TRBV10-3; cdr3_nt: TGTGCCATCAGTGAGACCGGGGACCCCAGGAGCAATCAGCCCCAGCATTTT; cdr3_aa: CAISETGDPRSNQPQHF
j_call: TRBJ1-3; clone_size: once; d_call: NA; v_call: TRBV7-9; cdr3_nt: TGTGCCAGCAGCTTTGGAAACACCATATATTTT; cdr3_aa: CASSFGNTIYF
j_call: TRBJ2-1; clone_size: NA; d_call: NA; v_call: TRBV27; cdr3_nt: TGTGCCAGCAGGATGGAAGGCTCCTACAATGAGCAGTTCTTC; cdr3_aa: CASRMEGSYNEQFF
j_call: TRBJ2-1; clone_size: NA; d_call: NA; v_call: TRBV27; cdr3_nt: TGTGCCAGCAGTTCGGGACTCGATGAGCAGTTCTTC; cdr3_aa: CASSSGLDEQFF
j_call: TRBJ1-6; clone_size: NA; d_call: TRBD1; v_call: TRBV7-2; cdr3_nt: TGTGCCAGCAGCTACTTCCCGGGACAGGGTACTTCACCCCTCCACTTT; cdr3_aa: CASSYFPGQGTSPLHF
j_call: TRBJ1-2; clone_size: NA; d_call: TRBD1; v_call: TRBV27; cdr3_nt: TGTGCCAGCAGTTTAGTGGGACAGGGGGGCTATGGCTACACCTTC; cdr3_aa: CASSLVGQGGYGYTF
j_call: TRBJ2-7; clone_size: NA; d_call: NA; v_call: TRBV6-6; cdr3_nt: TGTGCCAGCAGTTCCAACAGAATCCACGAGCAGTACTTC; cdr3_aa: CASSSNRIHEQYF
j_call: TRBJ1-2; clone_size: NA; d_call: TRBD1; v_call: TRBV4-3; cdr3_nt: TGCGCCAGCAGCCCGGACAGGGGAGGTTTGGGCTACACCTTC; cdr3_aa: CASSPDRGGLGYTF
j_call: TRBJ1-1; clone_size: NA; d_call: NA; v_call: TRBV7-8; cdr3_nt: TGTGCCAGCAGCTTATGGGCGATGAACACTGAAGCTTTCTTT; cdr3_aa: CASSLWAMNTEAFF
j_call: TRBJ2-2; clone_size: NA; d_call: NA; v_call: TRBV7-9; cdr3_nt: TGTGCCAGCAGCTTAGGGGCCGCTCCTAACACCGGGGAGCTGTTTTTT; cdr3_aa: CASSLGAAPNTGELFF
j_call: TRBJ2-7; clone_size: NA; d_call: NA; v_call: TRBV4-3; cdr3_nt: TGCGCCAGCAGCCCCACGGGGGCCTATACCTACGAGCAGTACTTC; cdr3_aa: CASSPTGAYTYEQYF
j_call: TRBJ2-7; clone_size: NA; d_call: NA; v_call: TRBV25-1; cdr3_nt: TGTGCCAGCAGTGAATATTTGCGCGGTTACGAGCAGTACTTC; cdr3_aa: CASSEYLRGYEQYF
j_call: TRBJ2-1; clone_size: NA; d_call: NA; v_call: TRBV2; cdr3_nt: TGTGCCAGCAGTGAACTTACGGGCGCCTACAATGAGCAGTTCTTC; cdr3_aa: CASSELTGAYNEQFF
j_call: TRBJ2-1; clone_size: NA; d_call: NA; v_call: TRBV6-1; cdr3_nt: TGTGCCAGCACCTCGCAGTCTAGCGCGTACAATGAGCAGTTCTTC; cdr3_aa: CASTSQSSAYNEQFF
j_call: TRBJ1-1; clone_size: NA; d_call: NA; v_call: TRBV4-3; cdr3_nt: TGCGCCAGCAGCCAACAGATATCCATGAACACTGAAGCTTTCTTT; cdr3_aa: CASSQQISMNTEAFF
j_call: TRBJ1-1; clone_size: NA; d_call: NA; v_call: TRBV5-6; cdr3_nt: TGTGCCAGCAGCTTGTTTGGGGGGAACACTGAAGCTTTCTTT; cdr3_aa: CASSLFGGNTEAFF
j_call: TRBJ2-1; clone_size: NA; d_call: NA; v_call: TRBV30; cdr3_nt: TGTGCCTGGAGTGTACTAAGGACTGGGAATTACAATGAGCAGTTCTTC; cdr3_aa: CAWSVLRTGNYNEQFF
j_call: TRBJ2-5; clone_size: NA; d_call: TRBD2; v_call: TRBV7-8; cdr3_nt: TGTGCCAGCAGCTTAGCCGTTAGCGGGAGCTTCTTGGGAGAGACCCAGTACTTC; cdr3_aa: CASSLAVSGSFLGETQYF
j_call: TRBJ2-7; clone_size: NA; d_call: TRBD1; v_call: TRBV7-9; cdr3_nt: TGTGCCAGCAGCGCTCTAGGACAGGGGGCGCCCGAGCAGTACTTC; cdr3_aa: CASSALGQGAPEQYF
j_call: TRBJ2-7; clone_size: NA; d_call: NA; v_call: TRBV6-5; cdr3_nt: TGTGCCAGCAGTATCATGGGGGCCCACTACGAGCAGTACTTC; cdr3_aa: CASSIMGAHYEQYF
j_call: TRBJ2-1; clone_size: NA; d_call: NA; v_call: TRBV7-9; cdr3_nt: TGTGCCAGCAGCCGCCCGGGGGGCCGGTACAATGAGCAGTTCTTC; cdr3_aa: CASSRPGGRYNEQFF
j_call: TRBJ2-7; clone_size: NA; d_call: NA; v_call: TRBV5-1; cdr3_nt: TGTGCCAGCAGCCCGGACGGTTCCTACGAGCAGTACTTC; cdr3_aa: CASSPDGSYEQYF
j_call: TRBJ2-5; clone_size: NA; d_call: TRBD2; v_call: TRBV27; cdr3_nt: TGTGCCAGCAGTTTAGGCGGGAGGGCCAGGGAGACCCAGTACTTC; cdr3_aa: CASSLGGRARETQYF
j_call: TRBJ2-1; clone_size: NA; d_call: NA; v_call: TRBV19; cdr3_nt: TGTGCCAGTAGTAATAGCCGCGAGCAGTTCTTC; cdr3_aa: CASSNSREQFF
j_call: TRBJ1-2; clone_size: once; d_call: NA; v_call: TRBV7-9; cdr3_nt: TGTGCCAGCAGCTTAGGACTCAACGACGTAGCTAACTATGGCTACACCTTC; cdr3_aa: CASSLGLNDVANYGYTF